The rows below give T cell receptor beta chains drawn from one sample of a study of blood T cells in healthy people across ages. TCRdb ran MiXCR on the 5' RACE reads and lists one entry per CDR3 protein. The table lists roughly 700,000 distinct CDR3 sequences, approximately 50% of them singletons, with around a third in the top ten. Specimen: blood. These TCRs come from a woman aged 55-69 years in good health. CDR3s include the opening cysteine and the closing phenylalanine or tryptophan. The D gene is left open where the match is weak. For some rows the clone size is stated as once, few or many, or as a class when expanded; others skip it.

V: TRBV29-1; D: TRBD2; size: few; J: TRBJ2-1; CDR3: CSVLGGAGGPEQFF; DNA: TGCAGCGTTTTGGGAGGAGCGGGAGGGCCTGAGCAGTTCTTC
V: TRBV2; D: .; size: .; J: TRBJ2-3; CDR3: CASSEGIGVGGGVGTDTQYF; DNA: TGTGCCAGCAGTGAAGGAATCGGTGTCGGAGGTGGAGTGGGCACAGATACGCAGTATTTT
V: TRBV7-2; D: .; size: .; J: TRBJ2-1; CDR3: CASSPPGRYIYNEQFF; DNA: TGTGCCAGCAGCCCTCCAGGGAGATATATCTACAATGAGCAGTTCTTC
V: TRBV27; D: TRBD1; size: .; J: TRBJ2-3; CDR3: CASSRQGLTDTQYF; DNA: TGTGCCAGCAGTAGACAGGGTTTAACAGATACGCAGTATTTT
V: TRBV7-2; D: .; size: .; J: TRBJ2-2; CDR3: CASRDMAANTGELFF; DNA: TGTGCCAGCAGGGACATGGCGGCGAACACCGGGGAGCTGTTTTTT
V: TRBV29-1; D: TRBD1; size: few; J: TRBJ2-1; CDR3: CSAEGSPGGVFSEQFF; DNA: TGCAGCGCTGAAGGGAGCCCAGGGGGCGTTTTCTCTGAGCAGTTCTTC
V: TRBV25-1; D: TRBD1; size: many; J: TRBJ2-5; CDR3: CASSESWTGEDEQYF; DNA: TGTGCCAGCAGTGAATCCTGGACAGGGGAGGATGAGCAGTACTTC
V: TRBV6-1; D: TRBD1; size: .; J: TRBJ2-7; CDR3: CASSELRGTGQNEQYF; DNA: TGTGCCAGCAGTGAACTCCGTGGGACAGGACAAAACGAGCAGTACTTC
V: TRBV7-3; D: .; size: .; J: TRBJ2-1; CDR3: CASSPASDHNEQFF; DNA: TGTGCCAGCAGCCCTGCTAGTGATCACAATGAGCAGTTCTTC
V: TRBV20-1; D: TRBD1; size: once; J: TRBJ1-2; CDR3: CSAREAGGWYGYTF; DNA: TGCAGTGCTAGAGAGGCAGGGGGGTGGTATGGCTACACCTTC
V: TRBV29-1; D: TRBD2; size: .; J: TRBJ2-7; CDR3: CSVDGLAGDEQYF; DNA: TGCAGCGTTGATGGGCTAGCGGGAGACGAGCAGTACTTC
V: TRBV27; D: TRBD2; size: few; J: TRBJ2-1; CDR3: CASSLSAGAYNEQFF; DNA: TGTGCCAGCAGTTTATCGGCGGGAGCTTACAATGAGCAGTTCTTC
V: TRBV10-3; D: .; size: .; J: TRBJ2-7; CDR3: CAIRKETYEQYF; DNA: TGTGCCATCAGAAAGGAAACCTACGAGCAGTACTTC
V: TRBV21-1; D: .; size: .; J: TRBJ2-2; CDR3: CASSKGSQDRRNTGELFF; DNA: TGTGCCAGCAGCAAAGGGTCCCAGGACAGGCGTAACACCGGGGAGCTGTTTTTT
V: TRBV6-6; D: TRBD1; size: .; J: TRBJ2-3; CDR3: CASGDREADTQYF; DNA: TGTGCCAGCGGGGACAGGGAGGCAGATACGCAGTATTTT
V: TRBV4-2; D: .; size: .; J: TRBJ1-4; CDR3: CASSPRGGAANEKLFF; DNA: TGTGCCAGCAGCCCGAGGGGTGGAGCAGCTAATGAAAAACTGTTTTTT
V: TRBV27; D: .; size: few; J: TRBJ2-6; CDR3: CASSFQDPVSGANVLTF; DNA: TGTGCCAGCAGTTTCCAGGACCCCGTCTCTGGGGCCAACGTCCTGACTTTC
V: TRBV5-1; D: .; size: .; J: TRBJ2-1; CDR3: CASSSTGGGNEQFF; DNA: TGCGCCAGCAGCAGTACAGGGGGGGGCAATGAGCAGTTCTTC
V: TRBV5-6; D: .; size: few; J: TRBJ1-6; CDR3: CASSLGRRVHSPLHF; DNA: TGTGCCAGCAGCCTTGGACGGAGGGTCCATTCACCCCTCCACTTT
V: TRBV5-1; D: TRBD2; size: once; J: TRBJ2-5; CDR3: CASSFGFSGSGQETQYF; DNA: TGCGCCAGCAGCTTCGGTTTTAGCGGGAGTGGGCAAGAGACCCAGTACTTC
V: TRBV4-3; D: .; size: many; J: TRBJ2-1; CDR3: CASSQEQGRVQFF; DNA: TGCGCCAGCAGCCAAGAACAGGGGAGGGTGCAGTTCTTC
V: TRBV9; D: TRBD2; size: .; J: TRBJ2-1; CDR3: CASSTRLAGTNEQFF; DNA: TGTGCCAGCAGCACCCGACTAGCGGGAACCAATGAGCAGTTCTTC
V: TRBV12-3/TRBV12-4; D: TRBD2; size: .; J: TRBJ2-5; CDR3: CASSKSGNKETQYF; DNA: TGTGCCAGCAGTAAAAGCGGGAACAAAGAGACCCAGTACTTC
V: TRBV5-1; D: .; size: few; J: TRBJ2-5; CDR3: CASSLSGDETQYF; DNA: TGCGCCAGCAGCCTCTCCGGGGATGAGACCCAGTACTTC
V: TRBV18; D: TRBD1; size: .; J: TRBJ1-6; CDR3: CASSPLQGTSPPHF; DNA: TGTGCCAGCTCACCACTACAGGGGACTTCACCCCCCCACTTT
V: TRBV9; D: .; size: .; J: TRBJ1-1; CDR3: CASSGERVDTEAFF; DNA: TGTGCCAGCAGCGGAGAGAGGGTCGACACTGAAGCTTTCTTT
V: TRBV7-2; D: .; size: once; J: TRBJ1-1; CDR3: CASSFAEHTEAFF; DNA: TGTGCCAGCAGCTTCGCTGAACACACTGAAGCTTTCTTT